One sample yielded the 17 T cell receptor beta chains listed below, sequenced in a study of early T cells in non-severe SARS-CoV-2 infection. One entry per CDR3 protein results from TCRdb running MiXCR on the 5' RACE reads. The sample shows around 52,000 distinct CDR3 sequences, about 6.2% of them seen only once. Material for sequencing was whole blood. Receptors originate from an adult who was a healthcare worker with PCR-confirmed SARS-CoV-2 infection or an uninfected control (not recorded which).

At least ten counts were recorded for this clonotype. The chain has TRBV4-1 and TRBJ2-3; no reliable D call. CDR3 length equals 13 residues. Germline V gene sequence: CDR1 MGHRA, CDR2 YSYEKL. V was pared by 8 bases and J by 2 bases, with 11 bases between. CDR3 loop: CASGWTVTDTQYF. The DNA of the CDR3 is TGCGCCAGCGGTTGGACGGTCACAGATACGCAGTATTTT.

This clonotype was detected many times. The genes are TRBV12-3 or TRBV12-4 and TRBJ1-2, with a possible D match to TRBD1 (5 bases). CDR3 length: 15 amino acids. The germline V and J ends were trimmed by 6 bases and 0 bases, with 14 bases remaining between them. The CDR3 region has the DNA TGTGCCAGCAGACCCGACAGCCTAGCTAACTATGGCTACACCTTC. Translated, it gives CASRPDSLANYGYTF.

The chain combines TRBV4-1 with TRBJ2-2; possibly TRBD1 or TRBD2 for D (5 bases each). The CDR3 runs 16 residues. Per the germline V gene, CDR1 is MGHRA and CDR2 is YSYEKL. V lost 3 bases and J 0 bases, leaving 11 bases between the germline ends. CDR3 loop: CASSQPGRTNTGELFF. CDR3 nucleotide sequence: TGCGCCAGCAGCCAGCCGGGACGGACGAACACCGGGGAGCTGTTTTTT.

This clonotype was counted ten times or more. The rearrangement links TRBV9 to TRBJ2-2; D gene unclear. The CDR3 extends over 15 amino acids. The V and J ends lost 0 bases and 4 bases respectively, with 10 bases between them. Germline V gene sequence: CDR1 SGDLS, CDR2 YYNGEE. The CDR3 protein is CASSVVPEITGELFF. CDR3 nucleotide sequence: TGTGCCAGCAGCGTAGTGCCAGAAATCACCGGGGAGCTGTTTTTT.

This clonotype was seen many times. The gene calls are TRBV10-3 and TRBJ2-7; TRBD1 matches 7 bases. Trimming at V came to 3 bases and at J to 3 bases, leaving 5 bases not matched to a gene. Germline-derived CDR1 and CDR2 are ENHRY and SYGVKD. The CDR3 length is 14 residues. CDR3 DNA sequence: TGTGCCATCAGTGAAGGGACAGTCAACTACGAGCAGTACTTC. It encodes CAISEGTVNYEQYF.

CDR3 DNA: TGTGCCAGTAGGGAGGGTAGCGCGTCTGGGGCCAACGTCCTGACTTTC. This gives the protein CASREGSASGANVLTF. J is TRBJ2-6 and V is TRBV19, with D possibly matching TRBD2 (6 bases). The CDR3 is 16 residues long. V was cut by 6 bases and J by 1 base, with 13 bases left in between. CDR1 is LNHDA, CDR2 SQIVND, per germline (reference sequence).

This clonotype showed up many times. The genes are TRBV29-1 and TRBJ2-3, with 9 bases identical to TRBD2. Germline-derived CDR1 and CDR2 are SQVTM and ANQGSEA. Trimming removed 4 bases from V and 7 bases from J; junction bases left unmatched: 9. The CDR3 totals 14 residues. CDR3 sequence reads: CSVAPRGGRNTQYF. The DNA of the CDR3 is TGCAGCGTTGCCCCGCGGGGGGGCCGGAATACGCAGTATTTT.

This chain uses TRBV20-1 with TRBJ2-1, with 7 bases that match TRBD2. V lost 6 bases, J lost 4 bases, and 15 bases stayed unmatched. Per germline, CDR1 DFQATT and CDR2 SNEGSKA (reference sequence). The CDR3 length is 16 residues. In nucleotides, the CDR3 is TGCAGTGCCCGGGTGCGGGCCGGGGGGTCATACAATGAGCAGTTCTTC. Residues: CSARVRAGGSYNEQFF.

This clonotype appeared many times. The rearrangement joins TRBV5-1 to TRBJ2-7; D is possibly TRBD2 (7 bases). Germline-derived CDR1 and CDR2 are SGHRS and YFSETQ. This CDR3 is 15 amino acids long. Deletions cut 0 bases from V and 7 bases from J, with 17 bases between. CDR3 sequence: CASSLAGGPPREQYF. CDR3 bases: TGCGCCAGCAGCTTGGCGGGGGGCCCTCCTCGGGAGCAGTACTTC.

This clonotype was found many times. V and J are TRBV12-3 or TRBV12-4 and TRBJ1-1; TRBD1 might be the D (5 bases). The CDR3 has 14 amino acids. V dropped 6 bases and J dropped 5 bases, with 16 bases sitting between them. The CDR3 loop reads CASRTQDTTTEAFF. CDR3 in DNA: TGTGCCAGCAGGACACAGGACACGACTACTGAAGCTTTCTTT.

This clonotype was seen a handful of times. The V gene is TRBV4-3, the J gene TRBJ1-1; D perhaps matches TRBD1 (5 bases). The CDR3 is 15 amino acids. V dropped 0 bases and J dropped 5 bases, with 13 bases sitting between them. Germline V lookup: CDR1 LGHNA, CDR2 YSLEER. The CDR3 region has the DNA TGCGCCAGCAGCCAAGAATGGGGGTTGGGGACTGAAGCTTTCTTT. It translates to CASSQEWGLGTEAFF.

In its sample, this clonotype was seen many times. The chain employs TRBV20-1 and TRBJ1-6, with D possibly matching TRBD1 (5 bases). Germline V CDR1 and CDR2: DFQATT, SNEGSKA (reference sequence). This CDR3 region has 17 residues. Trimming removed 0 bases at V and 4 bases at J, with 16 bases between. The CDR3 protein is CSARDPIAGGYNSPLHF. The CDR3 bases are TGCAGTGCTAGAGACCCCATCGCGGGGGGGTATAATTCACCCCTCCACTTT.

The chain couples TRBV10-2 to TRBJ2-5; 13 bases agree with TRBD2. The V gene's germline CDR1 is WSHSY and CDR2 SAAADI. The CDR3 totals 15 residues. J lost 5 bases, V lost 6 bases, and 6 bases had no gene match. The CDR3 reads CASRRTSGGQETQYF. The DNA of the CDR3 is TGCGCCAGCAGGAGGACTAGCGGGGGTCAGGAGACCCAGTACTTC.

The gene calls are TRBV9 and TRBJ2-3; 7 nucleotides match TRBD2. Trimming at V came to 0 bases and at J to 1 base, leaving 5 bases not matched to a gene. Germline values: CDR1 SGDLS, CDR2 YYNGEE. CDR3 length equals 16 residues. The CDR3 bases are TGTGCCAGCAGCGTAGGTGCTAGCGGACGCACAGATACGCAGTATTTT. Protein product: CASSVGASGRTDTQYF.

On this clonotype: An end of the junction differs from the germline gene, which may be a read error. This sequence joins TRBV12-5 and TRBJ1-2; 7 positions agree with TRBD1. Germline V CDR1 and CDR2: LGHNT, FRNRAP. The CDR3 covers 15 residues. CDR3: CASGLAGGGVDGYTF. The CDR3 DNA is TGTGCTAGTGGCTTGGCAGGGGGTGGCGTGGATGGCTACACCTTC. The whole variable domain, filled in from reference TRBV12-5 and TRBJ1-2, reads DARVTQTPRHKVTEMGQEVTMRCQPILGHNTVFWYRQTMMQGLELLAYFRNRAPLDDSGMPKDRFSAEMPDATLATLKIQPSEPRDSAVYFCASGLAGGGVDGYTFGSGTRLTVV.

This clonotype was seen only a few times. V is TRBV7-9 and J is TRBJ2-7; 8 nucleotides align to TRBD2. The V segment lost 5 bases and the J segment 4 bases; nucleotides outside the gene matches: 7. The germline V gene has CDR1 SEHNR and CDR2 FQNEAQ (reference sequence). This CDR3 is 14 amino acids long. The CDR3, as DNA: TGTGCCAGCAGCCTGCGGGGGGCCATGTACGAGCAGTACTTC. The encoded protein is CASSLRGAMYEQYF.

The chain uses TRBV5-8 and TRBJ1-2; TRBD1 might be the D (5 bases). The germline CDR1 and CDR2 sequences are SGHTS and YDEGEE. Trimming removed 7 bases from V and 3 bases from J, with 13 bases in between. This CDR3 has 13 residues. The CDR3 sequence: CASGDQGYYGYTF. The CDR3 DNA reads TGTGCCAGCGGGGACCAGGGCTACTATGGCTACACCTTC.